Listed here are 5 T cell receptor beta chains from one sample, sequenced in a study of early T cells in non-severe SARS-CoV-2 infection. TCRdb re-derived calls from the 5' RACE reads in MiXCR, one entry per CDR3 protein. The table lists 20,000 to 30,000 distinct CDR3 sequences, around 4% of them singletons, with 4.4% in the top ten. Material: whole blood. The receptors were sampled from an adult who was a healthcare worker with PCR-confirmed SARS-CoV-2 infection or an uninfected control (not recorded which).

This clonotype counts as medium-sized. The V gene is TRBV5-5, the J gene TRBJ2-1; maybe TRBD1 (5 bases). The CDR3 contains 14 residues. The germline gives CDR1 SGHKS, CDR2 YYEKEE (reference sequence). Trimming stripped 0 bases from V and 7 bases from J, with 11 bases between. CDR3 DNA sequence: TGTGCCAGCAGCTTGGTTGGGGCGCTTAATGAGCAGTTCTTC. Amino acid sequence: CASSLVGALNEQFF.

In this sample, this clonotype turned up a few times. V is TRBV6-1 and J is TRBJ2-1, with TRBD2 as a possible D gene (5 bases). Per germline, CDR1 MNHNS and CDR2 SASEGT. Trimming shortened V by 3 bases and J by 1 base, and 10 bases separated the two germline ends. The CDR3 runs 15 residues. The CDR3 region has the DNA TGTGCCAGCAGTGAGGGCCCGGGATCCTACAATGAGCAGTTCTTC. This codes for CASSEGPGSYNEQFF.

This clonotype showed up just a few times. The V and J genes are TRBV19 and TRBJ2-1; TRBD2 is a possible D gene (5 bases). The CDR3 runs to 16 residues. The V gene's germline CDR1 is LNHDA and CDR2 SQIVND (reference sequence). V lost 7 bases, J lost 1 base, and 17 bases lay in between. The CDR3 region has the DNA TGTGCCAGTACCGCGCTAGCTGGGAAGTCCTACAATGAGCAGTTCTTC. Protein: CASTALAGKSYNEQFF.

This clonotype was counted many times. The rearrangement links TRBV7-9 to TRBJ2-1; 8 bases line up with TRBD1. After removal of 3 bases from V and 7 bases from J, the junction contained 8 bases not matched to a gene. This CDR3 has 15 amino acids. Germline CDR1 is SEHNR and CDR2 is FQNEAQ (reference sequence). CDR3 DNA sequence: TGTGCCAGCAGCTTTTCCCAGGGGGCGAAGAATGAGCAGTTCTTC. It encodes CASSFSQGAKNEQFF.

This clonotype was found many times. This chain uses TRBV5-6 with TRBJ2-7; 9 bases map to TRBD2. CDR1 and CDR2 (germline): SGHDT, YYEEEE. V gave up 2 bases and J gave up 5 bases; unmatched junction bases: 5. This CDR3 is 14 amino acids long. This chain's CDR3 is CASSFLAGADEQYF. Written as DNA, the CDR3 is TGTGCCAGCAGCTTCTTAGCGGGAGCGGACGAGCAGTACTTC.